This TCR beta chain was profiled in a study of blood T cell repertoires in COVID-19. Study-wide context: Samples representing acute and convalescent COVID-19 were sourced from the United States, Italy and Spain. T cells, B-cell-depleted T cells, or PBMCs provided the cDNA or gDNA that served as material.

The CDR3 covers 12 residues. In germline, CDR1 is SGHTS, CDR2 YDEGEE. V dropped 7 bases and J dropped 4 bases, with 11 bases sitting between them. In the study's own analysis: Estimates of nucleated cell counts were drawn from the amplification of reference gene primers. Sequencing was performed with immunoSEQ multiplex PCR; in TCRdb, only in-frame clones are kept and a portion is missing. V, J and clone size are those of that table, while D and trimming were read from the DNA. The data contain around 110,000 clones, 86% of them singletons. The receptor's source is a man in his forties with acute or convalescent COVID-19. The sample consisted of peripheral blood. The rearrangement uses TRBV5-8 and TRBJ1-1; TRBD1 might be the D (5 bases). CDR3 nucleotide sequence: TGTGCCAGCCAGGGTATCGGCACTGAAGCTTTCTTT. It codes for CASQGIGTEAFF.